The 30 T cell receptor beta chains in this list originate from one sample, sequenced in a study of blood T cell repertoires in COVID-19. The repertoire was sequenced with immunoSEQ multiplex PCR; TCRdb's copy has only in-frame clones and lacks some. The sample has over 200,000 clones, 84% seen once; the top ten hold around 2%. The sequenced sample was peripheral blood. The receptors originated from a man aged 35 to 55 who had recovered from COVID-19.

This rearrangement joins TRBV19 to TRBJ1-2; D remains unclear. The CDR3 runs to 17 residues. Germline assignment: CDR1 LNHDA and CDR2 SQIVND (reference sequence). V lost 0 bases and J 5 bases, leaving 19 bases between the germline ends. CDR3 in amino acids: CASSIDEEIANRYGYTF. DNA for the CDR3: TGTGCCAGTAGTATAGATGAGGAGATCGCTAACCGTTATGGCTACACCTTC.

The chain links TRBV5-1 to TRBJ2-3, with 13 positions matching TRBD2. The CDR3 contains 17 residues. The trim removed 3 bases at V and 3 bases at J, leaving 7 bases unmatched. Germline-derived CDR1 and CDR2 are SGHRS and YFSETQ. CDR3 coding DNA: TGCGCCAGCAGCTGGAAGGGACTAGCGGGGTTTACAGATACGCAGTATTTT. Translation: CASSWKGLAGFTDTQYF.

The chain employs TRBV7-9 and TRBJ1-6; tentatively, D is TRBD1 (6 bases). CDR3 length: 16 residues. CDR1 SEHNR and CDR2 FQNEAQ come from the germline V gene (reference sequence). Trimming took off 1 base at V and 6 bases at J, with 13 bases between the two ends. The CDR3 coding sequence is TGTGCCAGCAGCTTAGATGGTGTCAGGGGTAATTCACCCCTCCACTTT. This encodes CASSLDGVRGNSPLHF. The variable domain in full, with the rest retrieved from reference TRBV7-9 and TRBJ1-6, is DTGVSQNPRHKITKRGQNVTFRCDPISEHNRLYWYRQTLGQGPEFLTYFQNEAQLEKSRLLSDRFSAERPKGSFSTLEIQRTEQGDSAMYLCASSLDGVRGNSPLHFGNGTRLTVT.

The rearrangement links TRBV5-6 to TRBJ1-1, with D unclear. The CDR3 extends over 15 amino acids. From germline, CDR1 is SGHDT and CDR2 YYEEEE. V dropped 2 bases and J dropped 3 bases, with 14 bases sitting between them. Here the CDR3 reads CASSLAGEGYTEAFF. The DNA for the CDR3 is TGTGCCAGCAGCTTAGCCGGCGAGGGATACACTGAAGCTTTCTTT.

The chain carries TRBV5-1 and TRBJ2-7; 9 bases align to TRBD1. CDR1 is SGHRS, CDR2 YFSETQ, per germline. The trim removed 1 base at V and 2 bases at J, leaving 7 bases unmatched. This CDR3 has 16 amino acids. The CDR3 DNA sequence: TGCGCCAGCAGCTTGAGCAAAGGGACAGGGACCTACGAGCAGTACTTC. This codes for CASSLSKGTGTYEQYF. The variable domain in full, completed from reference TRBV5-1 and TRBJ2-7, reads KAGVTQTPRYLIKTRGQQVTLSCSPISGHRSVSWYQQTPGQGLQFLFEYFSETQRNKGNFPGRFSGRQFSNSRSEMNVSTLELGDSALYLCASSLSKGTGTYEQYFGPGTRLTVT.

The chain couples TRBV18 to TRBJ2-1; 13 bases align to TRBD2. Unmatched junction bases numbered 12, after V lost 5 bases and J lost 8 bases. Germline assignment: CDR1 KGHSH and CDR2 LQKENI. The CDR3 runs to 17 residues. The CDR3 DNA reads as TGTGCCAGCTCATCGACTATGACTAGCGGGGGGCTGGATGAGCAGTTCTTC. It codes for CASSSTMTSGGLDEQFF. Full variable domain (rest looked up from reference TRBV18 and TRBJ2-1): NAGVMQNPRHLVRRRGQEARLRCSPMKGHSHVYWYRQLPEEGLKFMVYLQKENIIDESGMPKERFSAEFPKEGPSILRIQQVVRGDSAAYFCASSSTMTSGGLDEQFFGPGTRLTVL.

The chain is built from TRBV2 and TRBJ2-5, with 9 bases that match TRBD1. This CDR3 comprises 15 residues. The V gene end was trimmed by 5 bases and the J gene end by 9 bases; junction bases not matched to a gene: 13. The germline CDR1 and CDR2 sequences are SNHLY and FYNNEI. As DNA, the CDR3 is TGTGCCAGCAGTTGGGGACAGGGAGAAGGGGCGGCCCAGTACTTC. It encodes CASSWGQGEGAAQYF. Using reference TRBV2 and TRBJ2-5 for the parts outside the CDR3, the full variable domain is EPEVTQTPSHQVTQMGQEVILRCVPISNHLYFYWYRQILGQKVEFLVSFYNNEISEKSEIFDDQFSVERPDGSNFTLKIRSTKLEDSAMYFCASSWGQGEGAAQYFGPGTRLLVL.

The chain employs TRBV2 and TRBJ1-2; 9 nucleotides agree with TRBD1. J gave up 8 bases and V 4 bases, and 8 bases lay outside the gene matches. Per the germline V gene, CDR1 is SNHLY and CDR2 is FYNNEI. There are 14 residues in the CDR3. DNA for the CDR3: TGTGCCAGCAGTGCGAGGACAGGGGAGGAAGGCTACACCTTC. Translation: CASSARTGEEGYTF.

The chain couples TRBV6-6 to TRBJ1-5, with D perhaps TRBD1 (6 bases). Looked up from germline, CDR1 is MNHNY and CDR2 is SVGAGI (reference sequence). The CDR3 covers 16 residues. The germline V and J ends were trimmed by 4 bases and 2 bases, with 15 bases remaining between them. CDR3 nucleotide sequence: TGTGCCAGCAGTTTCAACAGGGACCCTGGCAATCAGCCCCAGCATTTT. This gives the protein CASSFNRDPGNQPQHF.

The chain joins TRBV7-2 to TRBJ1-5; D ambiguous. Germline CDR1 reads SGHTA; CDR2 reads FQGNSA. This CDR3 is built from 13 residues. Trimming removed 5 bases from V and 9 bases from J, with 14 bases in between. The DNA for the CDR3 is TGTGCCAGCAGCCCAGACATTCTCCTGCCCCAGCATTTT. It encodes CASSPDILLPQHF.

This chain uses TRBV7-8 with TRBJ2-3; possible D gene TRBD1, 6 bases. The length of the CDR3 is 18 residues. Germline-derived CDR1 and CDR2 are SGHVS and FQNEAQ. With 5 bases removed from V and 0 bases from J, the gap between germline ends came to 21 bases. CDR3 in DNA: TGTGCCAGCAGCCTGGGGGCGGGCCACCTCAGAAGCACAGATACGCAGTATTTT. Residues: CASSLGAGHLRSTDTQYF. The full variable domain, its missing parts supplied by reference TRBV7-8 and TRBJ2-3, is GAGVSQSPRYKVAKRGQDVALRCDPISGHVSLFWYQQALGQGPEFLTYFQNEAQLDKSGLPSDRFFAERPEGSVSTLKIQRTQQEDSAVYLCASSLGAGHLRSTDTQYFGPGTRLTVL.

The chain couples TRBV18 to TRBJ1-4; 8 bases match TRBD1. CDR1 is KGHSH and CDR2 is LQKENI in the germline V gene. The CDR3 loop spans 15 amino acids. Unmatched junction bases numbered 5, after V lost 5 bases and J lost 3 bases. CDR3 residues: CASSAGQAANEKLFF. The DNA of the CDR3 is TGTGCCAGCTCAGCGGGACAGGCCGCTAATGAAAAACTGTTTTTT.

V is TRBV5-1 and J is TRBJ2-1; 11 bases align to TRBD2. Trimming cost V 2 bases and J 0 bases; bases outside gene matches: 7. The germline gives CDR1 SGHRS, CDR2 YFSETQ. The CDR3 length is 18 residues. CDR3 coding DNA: TGCGCCAGCAGCTTCGCCCTAGCGGGGGGCCTCTCCTACAATGAGCAGTTCTTC. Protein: CASSFALAGGLSYNEQFF.

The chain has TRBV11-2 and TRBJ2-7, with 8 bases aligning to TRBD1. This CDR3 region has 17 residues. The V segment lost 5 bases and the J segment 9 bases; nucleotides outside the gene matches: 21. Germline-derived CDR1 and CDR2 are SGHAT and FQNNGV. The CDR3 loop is CASSVNRGYGGLVGQYF. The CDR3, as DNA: TGTGCCAGCAGCGTAAACAGGGGGTACGGGGGATTAGTTGGGCAGTACTTC.

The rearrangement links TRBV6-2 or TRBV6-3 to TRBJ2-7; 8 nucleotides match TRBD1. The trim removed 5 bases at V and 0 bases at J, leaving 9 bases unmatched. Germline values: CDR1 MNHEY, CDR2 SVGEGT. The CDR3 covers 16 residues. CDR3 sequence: CASSPSGGPLSYEQYF. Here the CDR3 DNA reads TGTGCCAGCAGTCCCTCAGGGGGCCCGCTCTCCTACGAGCAGTACTTC.

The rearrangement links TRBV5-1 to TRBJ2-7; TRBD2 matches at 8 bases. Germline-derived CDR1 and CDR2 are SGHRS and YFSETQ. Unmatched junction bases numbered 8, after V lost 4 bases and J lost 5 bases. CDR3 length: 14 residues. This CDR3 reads CASSPSGGGNEQYF. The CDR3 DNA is TGCGCCAGCAGCCCCTCGGGAGGGGGGAACGAGCAGTACTTC.

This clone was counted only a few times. The CDR3 DNA follows: TGTGCCAGCAGCAACCAGGGGGCGGACTACACCTTC. Encoded protein: CASSNQGADYTF. The chain carries TRBV7-2 and TRBJ1-2; 8 bases agree with TRBD1. Trimming took 5 bases from V and 10 from J; bases not matched to a gene: 6. CDR1 is SGHTA, CDR2 FQGNSA, per germline. There are 12 residues in the CDR3.

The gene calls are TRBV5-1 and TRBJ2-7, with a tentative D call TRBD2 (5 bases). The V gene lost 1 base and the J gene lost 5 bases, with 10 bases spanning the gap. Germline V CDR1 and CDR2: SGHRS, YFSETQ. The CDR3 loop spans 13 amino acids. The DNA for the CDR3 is TGCGCCAGCAGCTTGCGATGGGGAGACGAGCAGTACTTC. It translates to CASSLRWGDEQYF.

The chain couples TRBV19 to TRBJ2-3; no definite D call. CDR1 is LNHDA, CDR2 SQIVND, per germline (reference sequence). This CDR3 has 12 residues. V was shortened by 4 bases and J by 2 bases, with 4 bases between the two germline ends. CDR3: CASSTFTDTQYF. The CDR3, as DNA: TGTGCCAGTAGTACCTTCACAGATACGCAGTATTTT.

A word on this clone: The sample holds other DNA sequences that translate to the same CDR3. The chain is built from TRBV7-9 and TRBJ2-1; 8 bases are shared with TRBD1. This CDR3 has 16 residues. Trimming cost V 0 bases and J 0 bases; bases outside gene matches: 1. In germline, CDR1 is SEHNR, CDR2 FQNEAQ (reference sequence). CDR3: CASSLADRGSYNEQFF. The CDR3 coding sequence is TGTGCCAGCAGCTTAGCCGACAGGGGCTCCTACAATGAGCAGTTCTTC.

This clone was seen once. The CDR3 sequence is CASSSYRGEPYNSPLHF. The CDR3 DNA sequence: TGTGCCAGCAGCTCTTACAGGGGAGAACCCTATAATTCACCCCTCCACTTT. V is TRBV11-3 and J is TRBJ1-6, with 7 bases matching TRBD1. Trimming took 4 bases from V and 2 from J; bases not matched to a gene: 8. Germline V lookup: CDR1 SGHNT, CDR2 YENEEA. This CDR3 has 17 residues.

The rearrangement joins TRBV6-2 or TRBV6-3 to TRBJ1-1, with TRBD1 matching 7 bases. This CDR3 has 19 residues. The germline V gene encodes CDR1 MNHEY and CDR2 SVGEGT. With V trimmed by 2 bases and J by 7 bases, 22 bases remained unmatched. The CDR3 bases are TGTGCCAGCAGTTACAGACGGGACAGCCCCGAGGAGTATAGTGATGAAGCTTTCTTT. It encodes CASSYRRDSPEEYSDEAFF.

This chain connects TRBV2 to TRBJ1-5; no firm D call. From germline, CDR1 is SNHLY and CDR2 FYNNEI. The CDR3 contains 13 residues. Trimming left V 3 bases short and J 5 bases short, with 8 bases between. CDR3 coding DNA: TGTGCCAGCAGTGATGAGAGCGATCAGCCCCAGCATTTT. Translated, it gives CASSDESDQPQHF.

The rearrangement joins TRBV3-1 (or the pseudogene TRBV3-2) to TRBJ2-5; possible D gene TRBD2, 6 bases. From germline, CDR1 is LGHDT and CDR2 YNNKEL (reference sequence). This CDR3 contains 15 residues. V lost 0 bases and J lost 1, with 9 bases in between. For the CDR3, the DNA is TGTGCCAGCAGCCAAGAGGCGGGACTCCAAGAGACCCAGTACTTC. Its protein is CASSQEAGLQETQYF.

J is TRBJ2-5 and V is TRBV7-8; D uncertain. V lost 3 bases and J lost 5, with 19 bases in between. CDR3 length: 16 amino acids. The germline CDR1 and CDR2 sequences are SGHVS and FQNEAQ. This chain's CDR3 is CASSFGFIGFEETQYF. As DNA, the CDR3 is TGTGCCAGCAGCTTCGGGTTTATCGGGTTCGAGGAGACCCAGTACTTC.

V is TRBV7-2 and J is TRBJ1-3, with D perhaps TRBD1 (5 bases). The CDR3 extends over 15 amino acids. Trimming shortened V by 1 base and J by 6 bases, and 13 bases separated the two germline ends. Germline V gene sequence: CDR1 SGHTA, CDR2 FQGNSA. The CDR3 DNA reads TGTGCCAGCAGCTTAGGGGGGGTTCAGGCAAACACCATATATTTT. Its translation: CASSLGGVQANTIYF.

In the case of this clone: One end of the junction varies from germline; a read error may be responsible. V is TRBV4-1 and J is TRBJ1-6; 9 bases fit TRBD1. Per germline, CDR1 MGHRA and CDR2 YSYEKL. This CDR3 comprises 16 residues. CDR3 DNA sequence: TGCGCCAGCAGGCAAGACAGGGACAGGGCGGTTTCACCCCTCCACTTT. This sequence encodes CASRQDRDRAVSPLHF.

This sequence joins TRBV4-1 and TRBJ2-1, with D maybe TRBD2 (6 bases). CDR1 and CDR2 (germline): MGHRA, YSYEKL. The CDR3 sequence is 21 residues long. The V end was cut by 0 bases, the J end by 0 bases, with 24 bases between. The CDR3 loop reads CASSQDPSVGRVGSSYNEQFF. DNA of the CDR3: TGCGCCAGCAGCCAAGATCCCTCCGTCGGGAGAGTTGGTAGCTCCTACAATGAGCAGTTCTTC.

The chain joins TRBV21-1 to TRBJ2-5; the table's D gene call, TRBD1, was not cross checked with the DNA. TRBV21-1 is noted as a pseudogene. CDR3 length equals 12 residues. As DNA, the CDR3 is TGTGCCAGCCTGGGGGCCCAAGAGACCCAGTACTTC. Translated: CASLGAQETQYF.

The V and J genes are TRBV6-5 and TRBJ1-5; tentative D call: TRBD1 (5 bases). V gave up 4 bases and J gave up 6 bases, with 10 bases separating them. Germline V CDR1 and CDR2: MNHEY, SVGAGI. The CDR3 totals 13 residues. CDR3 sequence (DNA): TGTGCCAGCAGTTTGACAGCACGTCAGCCCCAGCATTTT. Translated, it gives CASSLTARQPQHF.